The 26 T cell receptor beta chains listed next were all sequenced from one sample in a study of low-dose radiotherapy and immunotherapy resistance in tumors. The TCRs were subjected to amplification over approximately 20 PCR cycles employing a constant-region primer in conjunction with a V-primer adapter. TCRdb ran MiXCR on the reads and lists one entry per CDR3 protein. The sample has tens of thousands of distinct CDR3 sequences; about 12% are singletons. Time point indicated: before trial treatment. The source was PBMCs, collected before treatment. The receptor source for this set is a female donor with ovarian cancer.

The V and J genes are TRBV5-1 and TRBJ2-4; D is uncertain. The CDR3 runs 16 residues. The germline V and J ends were trimmed by 0 bases and 13 bases, with 23 bases remaining between them. The germline CDR1 and CDR2 sequences are SGHRS and YFSETQ. The CDR3 sequence: CASSLDLLSSYNEQYF. CDR3 sequence (DNA): TGCGCCAGCAGCTTGGACCTACTTAGCTCCTACAATGAGCAGTACTTC.

This clonotype has at least ten counts. This rearrangement joins TRBV19 to TRBJ1-4; D is unresolved. Germline V gene sequence: CDR1 LNHDA, CDR2 SQIVND (reference sequence). The CDR3 sequence is 14 residues long. V was pared by 7 bases and J by 0 bases, with 9 bases between. Written as DNA, the CDR3 is TGTGCCAGTAAGGACGGGCCAACTAATGAAAAACTGTTTTTT. Protein: CASKDGPTNEKLFF.

This clonotype was seen repeatedly, ten times or more. The CDR3 DNA reads TGTGCCATCAGTGACAGTCGGGCCACTGAAGCTTTCTTT. It translates to CAISDSRATEAFF. The gene calls are TRBV10-3 and TRBJ1-1; D is ambiguous. V shed 3 bases and J shed 4 bases, with 9 bases lying between them. The germline gives CDR1 ENHRY, CDR2 SYGVKD. The CDR3 runs to 13 residues.

A few counts support this clonotype. This sequence joins TRBV12-3 or TRBV12-4 and TRBJ2-6; 7 bases fit TRBD2. The CDR3 has 11 residues. Trimming removed 3 bases from V and 14 bases from J; junction bases left unmatched: 1. The CDR3 protein is CASSLGGILTF. The CDR3 region has the DNA TGTGCCAGCAGTTTGGGGGGGATCCTGACTTTC.

This clonotype occurred many times. The chain is built from TRBV12-3 or TRBV12-4 and TRBJ2-4; TRBD2 matches 12 bases. V trimming: 4 bases; J trimming: 5 bases; junction bases outside the gene matches: 3. The CDR3 runs 15 residues. DNA of the CDR3: TGTGCCAGCAGTTCTAGCGGGGGGGCGGAAAACATTCAGTACTTC. Its translation: CASSSSGGAENIQYF.

The table lists this clonotype with many counts. The genes are TRBV20-1 and TRBJ2-3, with 9 positions matching TRBD1. The CDR3 has 15 amino acids. Germline CDR1 DFQATT, CDR2 SNEGSKA (reference sequence). V lost 0 bases and J lost 3; bases outside the gene matches: 4. DNA of the CDR3: TGCAGTGCTAGAGACGGACAGGGGATAACAGATACGCAGTATTTT. It translates to CSARDGQGITDTQYF.

This clonotype was counted ten times or more. The chain uses TRBV11-1 and TRBJ1-1; D is ambiguous. This CDR3 contains 15 residues. The germline V gene has CDR1 SGHAT and CDR2 FQDESV (reference sequence). Trimming pared 5 bases from V and 8 bases from J, leaving 21 bases between. This CDR3 is CASSRPDMGFREAFF. The CDR3 nucleotides are TGTGCCAGCAGCCGTCCCGACATGGGCTTCAGGGAAGCTTTCTTT.

Of note for this clonotype: With a far larger clone one base away, a read error is the likely cause. This chain joins TRBV6-5 and TRBJ2-6; perhaps D is TRBD1 or TRBD2 (5 bases each). Germline assignment: CDR1 MNHEY and CDR2 SVGAGI. The CDR3 contains 13 residues. CDR3 nucleotide sequence: TGTGCCAGCAGTTACTCCGGGGCCAACATCCTGACTTTC. Translated, it gives CASSYSGANILTF.

This clonotype was recorded many times. The chain couples TRBV11-2 to TRBJ2-3, with D possibly matching TRBD1 (6 bases). Germline loops: CDR1 SGHAT, CDR2 FQNNGV. The CDR3 has 15 residues. Trimming took 4 bases from V and 4 from J, leaving 15 bases between them. The DNA of the CDR3 is TGTGCCAGCAGCTCAGGGGCCTTGGGGGCAGATACGCAGTATTTT. This codes for CASSSGALGADTQYF.

This clonotype was counted many times. The chain recombines TRBV9 with TRBJ2-1, with D perhaps given as TRBD1 or TRBD2 (5 bases each). CDR1 and CDR2 from the germline V gene are SGDLS and YYNGEE. With 0 bases removed from V and 0 bases from J, the gap between germline ends came to 10 bases. CDR3 length equals 16 residues. CDR3 residues: CASSVAWGSSYNEQFF. The CDR3 bases are TGTGCCAGCAGCGTAGCTTGGGGGAGCTCCTACAATGAGCAGTTCTTC.

The chain's CDR3 is CAWSVGQMRQPQHF. Written as DNA, the CDR3 is TGTGCCTGGAGTGTAGGCCAGATGCGACAGCCCCAGCATTTT. The V gene is TRBV30, the J gene TRBJ1-5; D gene unclear. The germline V gene has CDR1 GTSNPN and CDR2 SVGIG (reference sequence). V was pared by 0 bases and J by 7 bases, with 13 bases between. CDR3 length: 14 residues.

This clonotype was recorded many times. V gene TRBV2 combines with J gene TRBJ2-7, with D perhaps TRBD2 (6 bases). In germline, CDR1 is SNHLY, CDR2 FYNNEI. The V end lost 4 bases, the J end lost 6 bases, and 13 bases lay between the germline ends. CDR3 length equals 13 residues. CDR3 nucleotides: TGTGCCAGCAGTGGGGACTCCCGTCTCGAGCAGTACTTC. Translated, it gives CASSGDSRLEQYF.

This clonotype has a single count. The chain employs TRBV5-5 and TRBJ2-7; no reliable D call. The CDR3 has 10 residues. CDR1 is SGHKS and CDR2 is YYEKEE in the germline V gene (reference sequence). V was cut by 1 base and J by 7 bases, with 3 bases left in between. The CDR3 DNA reads as TGTGCCAGCAGCTTGACAGAGCAGTACTTC. It translates to CASSLTEQYF.

This clonotype was seen many times. V gene TRBV20-1 combines with J gene TRBJ2-5; 10 bases fit TRBD1. CDR3 length: 14 amino acids. After removal of 5 bases from V and 4 bases from J, the junction contained 7 bases not matched to a gene. Germline V gene sequence: CDR1 DFQATT, CDR2 SNEGSKA (reference sequence). In nucleotides, the CDR3 is TGCAGTGCTGCGACCGGGACAGGGGTAGAGACCCAGTACTTC. It yields the protein CSAATGTGVETQYF.

There are many counts of this clonotype. The rearrangement joins TRBV10-2 to TRBJ1-1; D might be TRBD1 (6 bases). The CDR3 has 15 residues. CDR1 is WSHSY and CDR2 is SAAADI in the germline V gene. Between the trimmed V and J ends, which lost 6 bases and 1 base, there was a span of 15 bases. The CDR3 loop reads CASSEDRRGNTEAFF. For the CDR3, the DNA is TGCGCCAGCAGCGAAGACAGGCGGGGGAACACTGAAGCTTTCTTT.

In its sample, this clonotype was seen many times. The chain uses TRBV20-1 and TRBJ2-2; TRBD2 agrees at 8 bases. The germline gives CDR1 DFQATT, CDR2 SNEGSKA (reference sequence). Trimming removed 5 bases from V and 4 bases from J; junction bases left unmatched: 9. The CDR3 covers 15 residues. The CDR3 DNA sequence: TGCAGTGCTTTTGATTCAGCGGGAGTCACCGGGGAGCTGTTTTTT. It codes for CSAFDSAGVTGELFF.

This clonotype was counted ten times or more. The chain is built from TRBV10-3 and TRBJ1-3; the match to TRBD1 covers 8 bases. V shed 4 bases, J shed 1 base, and the junction held 3 bases outside the gene matches. Germline CDR1 reads ENHRY; CDR2 reads SYGVKD. This CDR3 has 15 amino acids. In nucleotides, the CDR3 is TGTGCCATCAGTGGTACAGGGGGTTCTGGAAACACCATATATTTT. This encodes CAISGTGGSGNTIYF.

Ten or more counts support this clonotype. V gene TRBV6-2 or TRBV6-3 combines with J gene TRBJ2-6, with D perhaps assigned TRBD1 or TRBD2 (5 bases each). V was shortened by 9 bases and J by 0 bases, with 15 bases between the two germline ends. The CDR3 has 16 residues. Germline V gives CDR1 MNHEY, CDR2 SVGEGT. CDR3 sequence reads: CARIQSGPSGANVLTF. The CDR3 region has the DNA TGTGCCAGGATTCAGTCGGGGCCCTCTGGGGCCAACGTCCTGACTTTC.

This clonotype was detected many times. This rearrangement joins TRBV10-3 to TRBJ1-1; D is perhaps TRBD1 (5 bases). The CDR3 has 16 residues. CDR1 ENHRY and CDR2 SYGVKD come from the germline V gene. V dropped 3 bases and J dropped 1 base, with 15 bases sitting between them. Written as DNA, the CDR3 is TGTGCCATCAGTGATTTCCCCATTCAGGGGAACACTGAAGCTTTCTTT. This codes for CAISDFPIQGNTEAFF.

This clonotype was observed many times. V usage is TRBV30 and J usage is TRBJ1-5; D gene unclear. Trimming took 0 bases from V and 4 from J, leaving 10 bases between them. CDR3 length: 14 residues. Germline loops: CDR1 GTSNPN, CDR2 SVGIG (reference sequence). The CDR3 reads CAWSVGWQNQPQHF. The CDR3 region has the DNA TGTGCCTGGAGTGTAGGGTGGCAGAATCAGCCCCAGCATTTT.

This clonotype was counted at least ten times. V usage is TRBV5-1 and J usage is TRBJ2-1; D possibly matches TRBD1 or TRBD2 (6 bases each). In germline, CDR1 is SGHRS, CDR2 YFSETQ. CDR3 size: 14 residues. V gave up 0 bases and J gave up 9 bases, with 13 bases separating them. Here the CDR3 DNA reads TGCGCCAGCAGCTTGGAGAGGGGGGAATTTGAGCAGTTCTTC. Its protein is CASSLERGEFEQFF. Drawing the rest from reference TRBV5-1 and TRBJ2-1, the complete variable domain is KAGVTQTPRYLIKTRGQQVTLSCSPISGHRSVSWYQQTPGQGLQFLFEYFSETQRNKGNFPGRFSGRQFSNSRSEMNVSTLELGDSALYLCASSLERGEFEQFFGPGTRLTVL.

This clonotype was picked up many times. The genes are TRBV27 and TRBJ1-2; D remains ambiguous. In germline, CDR1 is MNHEY, CDR2 SMNVEV (reference sequence). This CDR3 is 14 amino acids long. V lost 10 bases, J lost 2 bases, and 17 bases lay in between. The CDR3 DNA reads TGTGCCACCTCGTATGGGGTCGGAAACTATGGCTACACCTTC. This sequence encodes CATSYGVGNYGYTF.

As for this clonotype: A far larger clone is off by one base, so a read error is likely. This rearrangement joins TRBV6-5 to TRBJ1-1; D call uncertain. The CDR3 spans 14 residues. The germline gives CDR1 MNHEY, CDR2 SVGAGI. V dropped 5 bases and J dropped 5 bases, with 15 bases sitting between them. CDR3 residues: CASSVKGWGTEAFF. The CDR3 DNA follows: TGTGCCAGCAGTGTGAAAGGGTGGGGAACTGAAGCTTTCTTT.

This clonotype was counted ten times or more. The chain is built from TRBV7-2 and TRBJ2-1, with 11 bases lining up with TRBD2. The CDR3 covers 13 residues. The V and J ends lost 2 bases and 10 bases, in that order; junction bases with no gene match: 1. Germline V gene data show CDR1 as SGHTA and CDR2 as FQGNSA. The CDR3 nucleotides read TGTGCCAGCAGCTTAAGACTAGCGGGAGAGCAGTTCTTC. Translating it yields CASSLRLAGEQFF.

In this sample, this clonotype turned up many times. The chain combines TRBV7-6 with TRBJ2-1; D gene uncertain. The CDR3 is 13 residues long. V was trimmed by 5 bases and J by 10 bases, leaving 15 bases between them. Germline assignment: CDR1 SGHVS and CDR2 FNYEAQ. The CDR3 DNA follows: TGTGCCAGCAGCCCGGACCTCAGTTTAGAGCAGTTCTTC. This gives the protein CASSPDLSLEQFF.

This clonotype showed up many times. The chain joins TRBV4-1 to TRBJ2-7, with D possibly TRBD1 on 6 matching bases. The V gene lost 0 bases and the J gene lost 5 bases, with 14 bases spanning the gap. Germline CDR1 is MGHRA and CDR2 is YSYEKL. The CDR3 totals 15 residues. The CDR3 loop reads CASSQDTGKLDEQYF. The CDR3 nucleotides read TGCGCCAGCAGCCAAGATACAGGGAAATTGGACGAGCAGTACTTC.